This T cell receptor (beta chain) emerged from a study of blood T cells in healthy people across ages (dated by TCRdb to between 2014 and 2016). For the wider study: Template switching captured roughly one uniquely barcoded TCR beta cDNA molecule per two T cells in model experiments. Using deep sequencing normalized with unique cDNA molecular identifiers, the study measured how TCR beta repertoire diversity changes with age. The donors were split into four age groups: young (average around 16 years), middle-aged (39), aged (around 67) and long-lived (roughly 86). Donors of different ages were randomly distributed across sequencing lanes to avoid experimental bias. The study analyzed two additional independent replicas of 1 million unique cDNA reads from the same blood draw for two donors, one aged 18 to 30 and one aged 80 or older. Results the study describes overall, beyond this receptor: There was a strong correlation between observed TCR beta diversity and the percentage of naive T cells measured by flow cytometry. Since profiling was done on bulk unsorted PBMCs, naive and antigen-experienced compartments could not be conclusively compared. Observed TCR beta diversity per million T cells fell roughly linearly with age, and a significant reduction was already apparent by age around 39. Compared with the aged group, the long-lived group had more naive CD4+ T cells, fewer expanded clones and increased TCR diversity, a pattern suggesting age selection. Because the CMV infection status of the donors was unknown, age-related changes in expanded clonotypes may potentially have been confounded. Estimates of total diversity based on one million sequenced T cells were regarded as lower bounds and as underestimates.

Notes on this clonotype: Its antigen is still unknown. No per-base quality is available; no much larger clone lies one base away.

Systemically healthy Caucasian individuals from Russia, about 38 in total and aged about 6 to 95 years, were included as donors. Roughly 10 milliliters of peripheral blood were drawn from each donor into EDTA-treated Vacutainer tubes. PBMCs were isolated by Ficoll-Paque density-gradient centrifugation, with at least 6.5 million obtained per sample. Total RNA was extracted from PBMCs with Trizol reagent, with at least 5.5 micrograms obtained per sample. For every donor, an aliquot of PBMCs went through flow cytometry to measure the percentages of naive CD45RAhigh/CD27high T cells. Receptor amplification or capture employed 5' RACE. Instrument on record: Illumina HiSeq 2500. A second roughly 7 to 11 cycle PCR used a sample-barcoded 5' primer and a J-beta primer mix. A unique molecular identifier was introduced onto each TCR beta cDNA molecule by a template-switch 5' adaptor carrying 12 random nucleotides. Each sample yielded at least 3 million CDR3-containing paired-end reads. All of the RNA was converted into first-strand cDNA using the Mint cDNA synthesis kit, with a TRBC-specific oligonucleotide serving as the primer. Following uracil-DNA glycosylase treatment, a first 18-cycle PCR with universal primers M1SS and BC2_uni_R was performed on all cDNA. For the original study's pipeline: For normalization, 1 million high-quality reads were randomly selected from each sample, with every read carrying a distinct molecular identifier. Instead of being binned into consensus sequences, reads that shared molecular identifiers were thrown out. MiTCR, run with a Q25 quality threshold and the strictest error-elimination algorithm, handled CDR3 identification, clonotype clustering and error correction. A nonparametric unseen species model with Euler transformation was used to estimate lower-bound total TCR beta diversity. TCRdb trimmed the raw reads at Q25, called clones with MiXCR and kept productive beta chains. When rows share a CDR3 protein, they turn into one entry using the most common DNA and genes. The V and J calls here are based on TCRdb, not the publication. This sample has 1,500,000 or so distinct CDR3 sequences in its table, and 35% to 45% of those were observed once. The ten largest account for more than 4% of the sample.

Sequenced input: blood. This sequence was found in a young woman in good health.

The bases are TGTGCCAGCTCACCGGAACTTGGGCTTGGTGGCTACACCTTC. The encoded protein is CASSPELGLGGYTF. The rearrangement joined TRBV18 to TRBJ1-2, with the D gene not clear enough to name. From the cysteine through the phenylalanine, the CDR3 covers 14 amino acids. Only the CDR3 portion is preserved as DNA: 42 bases, with reading frame beginning at the first base. The germline V gene provides CDR1 KGHSH and CDR2 LQKENI. V is reduced by 3 bases and J by 7 bases, leaving a spacing of 15 bases between them.